What follows are 27 T cell receptor beta chains derived from one specimen sequenced in a study of cytomegalovirus exposure and HLA in healthy donors. The table came from immunoSEQ multiplex PCR; TCRdb's copy has only in-frame clones and leaves some out. Seen here are some 220,000 clones, 85% to 95% observed once, and the top ten hold around 1%. Sequencing used PBMCs. These receptor sequences come from a woman aged 18-29 years in good health and CMV-seronegative.

The chain is built from TRBV5-1 and TRBJ2-4; TRBD2 matches at 10 bases. The CDR3 totals 19 residues. The J segment lost 0 bases and the V segment lost 4 bases, leaving 13 bases of the junction unmatched. Germline loops: CDR1 SGHRS, CDR2 YFSETQ. DNA of the CDR3: TGCGCCAGCAGCGGCGGATTAGCGGGAGGTAACCAAGCCAAAAACATTCAGTACTTC. As protein: CASSGGLAGGNQAKNIQYF.

The chain recombines TRBV28 with TRBJ2-1, with a weak D call TRBD2 (7 bases). V was pared by 8 bases and J by 0 bases, with 17 bases between. CDR3 size: 16 residues. Germline CDR1 is MDHEN and CDR2 is SYDVKM. The CDR3 loop reads CASGPRRGGSYNEQFF. Written as DNA, the CDR3 is TGTGCCAGCGGGCCGCGAAGGGGGGGCTCCTACAATGAGCAGTTCTTC.

This chain joins TRBV20-1 and TRBJ2-3; possible D gene TRBD2, 5 bases. Per the germline V gene, CDR1 is DFQATT and CDR2 is SNEGSKA (reference sequence). V gave up 2 bases and J gave up 6 bases, with 6 bases separating them. This CDR3 has 11 amino acids. The CDR3 protein is CSARPGDTQYF. The CDR3 coding sequence is TGCAGTGCTAGACCGGGGGATACGCAGTATTTT.

The V and J genes are TRBV5-1 and TRBJ2-3, with D maybe TRBD2 (5 bases). CDR1 is SGHRS, CDR2 YFSETQ, per germline. The CDR3 totals 16 residues. The ends were cut back, 4 bases at V and 1 base at J, with 16 bases in the middle. The CDR3 region is CASSRGRSVGTDTQYF. The DNA for the CDR3 is TGCGCCAGCAGCCGGGGTAGATCTGTTGGCACAGATACGCAGTATTTT.

This chain connects TRBV5-1 to TRBJ1-6; D is possibly TRBD1 (5 bases). This CDR3 spans 14 amino acids. CDR1 and CDR2 from the germline V gene are SGHRS and YFSETQ. Trimming removed 0 bases from V and 8 bases from J, with 9 bases in between. The CDR3 nucleotides read TGCGCCAGCAGCTTGGCAGGGAGGGATTCACCCCTCCACTTT. This sequence encodes CASSLAGRDSPLHF.

The chain recombines TRBV28 with TRBJ1-5, with TRBD1 as a possible D gene (6 bases). CDR1 and CDR2 (germline): MDHEN, SYDVKM. CDR3 size: 16 residues. V was trimmed by 3 bases and J by 4 bases, leaving 16 bases between them. The CDR3 region is CASSLTGQLTNQPQHF. CDR3 in DNA: TGTGCCAGCAGTTTGACAGGCCAGCTTACAAATCAGCCCCAGCATTTT.

The CDR3 protein is CASSIRGADTQYF. The CDR3 bases are TGTGCCAGTAGTATTCGAGGCGCAGATACGCAGTATTTT. The V gene is TRBV19, the J gene TRBJ2-3, with D hard to call. V lost 3 bases, J lost 4 bases, and 8 bases lay in between. CDR3 length equals 13 residues. Germline loops: CDR1 LNHDA, CDR2 SQIVND (reference sequence).

This clone appeared once. The rearrangement links TRBV7-9 to TRBJ2-7; 8 bases map to TRBD1. This CDR3 spans 13 amino acids. From germline, CDR1 is SEHNR and CDR2 FQNEAQ (reference sequence). The V segment lost 5 bases and the J segment 12 bases; nucleotides outside the gene matches: 12. The CDR3 DNA is TGTGCCAGCAGCGCGGGACAGGCCCTTTCTGGGTACTTC. Protein: CASSAGQALSGYF.

This rearrangement joins TRBV27 to TRBJ1-6; D is perhaps TRBD1 (6 bases). Trimming took 5 bases from V and 5 from J, leaving 16 bases between them. The CDR3 spans 16 residues. The germline CDR1 and CDR2 sequences are MNHEY and SMNVEV (reference sequence). The CDR3 sequence: CASSPLRQAHNSPLHF. The CDR3 DNA follows: TGTGCCAGCAGTCCCCTACGACAGGCCCATAATTCACCCCTCCACTTT.

The V and J genes are TRBV5-1 and TRBJ2-7; the match to TRBD1 covers 7 bases. The germline V gene has CDR1 SGHRS and CDR2 YFSETQ. The ends lost 0 bases at V and 3 bases at J; junction bases unmatched: 9. CDR3 length equals 16 residues. CDR3 nucleotide sequence: TGCGCCAGCAGCTTGGAGATACAGGGGTACGGCTACGAGCAGTACTTC. As protein: CASSLEIQGYGYEQYF.

The gene calls are TRBV5-1 and TRBJ2-5; D is uncertain. Between the trimmed V and J ends, which lost 0 bases and 2 bases, there was a span of 5 bases. The CDR3 has 13 residues. Germline CDR1 SGHRS, CDR2 YFSETQ. CDR3 region: CASSLGVQETQYF. The CDR3 DNA sequence: TGCGCCAGCAGCTTGGGTGTACAAGAGACCCAGTACTTC.

Remarks on this clone: Other DNA sequences in this sample translate to the same CDR3. This rearrangement joins TRBV30 to TRBJ2-7; maybe TRBD1 (6 bases). Germline values: CDR1 GTSNPN, CDR2 SVGIG (reference sequence). The CDR3 spans 12 residues. Between the trimmed V and J ends, which lost 0 bases and 4 bases, there was a span of 7 bases. This CDR3 is CAWSVGGYEQYF. DNA for the CDR3: TGTGCCTGGAGTGTAGGGGGATACGAGCAGTACTTC.

This chain connects TRBV5-1 to TRBJ2-7, with 8 bases that match TRBD1. Germline CDR1 reads SGHRS; CDR2 reads YFSETQ. The V gene end was trimmed by 5 bases and the J gene end by 0 bases; junction bases not matched to a gene: 7. The CDR3 has 15 amino acids. CDR3 in amino acids: CASSRVGTGSYEQYF. For the CDR3, the DNA is TGCGCCAGCAGTCGTGTCGGGACAGGCTCCTACGAGCAGTACTTC.

V and J are TRBV5-1 and TRBJ2-1, with 7 bases fitting TRBD1. CDR3 size: 15 residues. V lost 3 bases to trimming and J lost 2 bases; unmatched junction nucleotides: 5. Germline CDR1 and CDR2: SGHRS and YFSETQ. This CDR3 is CASSSGQEAYNEQFF. For the CDR3, the DNA is TGCGCCAGCAGCTCCGGACAGGAGGCCTACAATGAGCAGTTCTTC.

This chain joins TRBV10-2 and TRBJ2-7, with 8 bases that match TRBD1. The CDR3 extends over 14 amino acids. V shed 8 bases, J shed 3 bases, and the junction held 9 bases outside the gene matches. Germline CDR1 reads WSHSY; CDR2 reads SAAADI. The DNA for the CDR3 is TGCGCCAGCGCCACCGGGACAGGATACTACGAGCAGTACTTC. This codes for CASATGTGYYEQYF.

The V gene is TRBV6-5, the J gene TRBJ1-2, with 9 bases that match TRBD1. The CDR3 length is 14 residues. V dropped 5 bases and J dropped 5; count of bases not matched to a gene: 6. Germline CDR1 MNHEY, CDR2 SVGAGI. This CDR3 is CASSTTGGVYGYTF. The CDR3 DNA reads TGTGCCAGCAGTACAACAGGGGGCGTATATGGCTACACCTTC.

In DNA, the CDR3 is TGCGCCAGCAGCTTGACAGGCCTCGGCGATGAGCAGTTCTTC. Protein sequence: CASSLTGLGDEQFF. The rearrangement uses TRBV5-1 and TRBJ2-1; D may be TRBD1 (5 bases). The CDR3 sequence is 14 residues long. Germline loops: CDR1 SGHRS, CDR2 YFSETQ. Trimming stripped 1 base from V and 8 bases from J, with 13 bases between.

The chain couples TRBV7-6 to TRBJ2-7, with 8 positions matching TRBD2. V lost 4 bases to trimming and J lost 0 bases; unmatched junction nucleotides: 5. Germline CDR1 reads SGHVS; CDR2 reads FNYEAQ. The CDR3 length is 15 residues. Here the CDR3 DNA reads TGTGCCAGCAGCTCCCGAAGCGGGAGCTCCTACGAGCAGTACTTC. This sequence encodes CASSSRSGSSYEQYF.

The chain couples TRBV5-4 to TRBJ2-7, with D perhaps TRBD1 (6 bases). V lost 6 bases and J 0 bases, leaving 13 bases between the germline ends. Looked up from germline, CDR1 is SGHNT and CDR2 is YYREEE (reference sequence). This CDR3 is built from 14 residues. The DNA for the CDR3 is TGTGCCAGCACGACAGGTCCTAGCTCCTACGAGCAGTACTTC. Residues: CASTTGPSSYEQYF.

This clone was recorded only once. The chain links TRBV30 to TRBJ1-5; 7 nucleotides line up with TRBD1. V lost 3 bases to trimming and J lost 6 bases; unmatched junction nucleotides: 8. There are 14 residues in the CDR3. CDR1 and CDR2 (germline): GTSNPN, SVGIG (reference sequence). The CDR3: CAWRMTGNGQPQHF. CDR3 nucleotide sequence: TGTGCCTGGAGGATGACAGGGAACGGTCAGCCCCAGCATTTT.

The chain couples TRBV9 to TRBJ2-1; 11 nucleotides agree with TRBD2. With 2 bases clipped from V and 7 bases from J, the junction kept 11 bases outside the gene matches. Germline V lookup: CDR1 SGDLS, CDR2 YYNGEE. The CDR3 spans 17 residues. In nucleotides, the CDR3 is TGTGCCAGCAGCGTGGCTAGCGGGAGGTCTAGGCAGAATGAGCAGTTCTTC. Its protein product is CASSVASGRSRQNEQFF.

Concerning this clone: Compared with germline, one end of the junction differs, possibly owing to a read error. V is TRBV7-3 and J is TRBJ2-1; D not resolved. This CDR3 spans 17 amino acids. CDR1 is SGHTA and CDR2 is FQGTGA in the germline V gene. This CDR3 reads CASSLIGRGRSYNEQFF. The CDR3 DNA follows: TGTGCCAGCAGTTTAATCGGTCGCGGCCGCTCCTACAATGAGCAGTTCTTC.

The chain is built from TRBV7-2 and TRBJ2-7; 7 bases are shared with TRBD2. Trimming cost V 3 bases and J 0 bases; bases outside gene matches: 2. Germline V gene lookup returns CDR1 SGHTA and CDR2 FQGNSA. The CDR3 runs 14 residues. The CDR3 loop reads CASSLGTTSYEQYF. CDR3 sequence (DNA): TGTGCCAGCAGCTTGGGGACTACCTCCTACGAGCAGTACTTC.

Comments on this clone: Different DNA sequences within this sample yield the same CDR3. This chain connects TRBV19 to TRBJ1-2; a possible D gene is TRBD1 (5 bases). The CDR3 contains 13 residues. Per the germline V gene, CDR1 is LNHDA and CDR2 is SQIVND (reference sequence). V was cut by 2 bases and J by 4 bases, with 8 bases left in between. CDR3 DNA: TGTGCCAGTAGTATACGGAGGGGCTATGGCTACACCTTC. Translation gives CASSIRRGYGYTF.

The chain recombines TRBV30 with TRBJ1-6; no definite D call. This CDR3 is built from 13 residues. The germline V gene has CDR1 GTSNPN and CDR2 SVGIG (reference sequence). The V end lost 5 bases, the J end lost 0 bases, and 5 bases lay between the germline ends. The CDR3 loop is CAWSSSYNSPLHF. The CDR3 DNA follows: TGTGCCTGGTCGAGCTCCTATAATTCACCCCTCCACTTT.

This clone appeared once. The V call is TRBV11-1, the J call TRBJ1-2; 12 nucleotides agree with TRBD1. This CDR3 is built from 17 residues. Germline CDR1 SGHAT, CDR2 FQDESV (reference sequence). V was clipped by 2 bases and J by 6 bases; unmatched bases: 10. The CDR3 region has the DNA TGTGCCAGCAGCTTAAGTACTGTGGGACAGGGGGCGCATGGCTACACCTTC. It is translated as CASSLSTVGQGAHGYTF.

The chain is built from TRBV15 and TRBJ1-4, with 8 bases identical to TRBD1. This CDR3 is 17 amino acids long. V shed 2 bases, J shed 5 bases, and the junction held 10 bases outside the gene matches. CDR1 is LNHNV and CDR2 is YYDKDF in the germline V gene (reference sequence). The CDR3 nucleotides read TGTGCCACCAGCAGATACTCCCAGGGGGCTGGAAATGAAAAACTGTTTTTT. This sequence encodes CATSRYSQGAGNEKLFF.